These T cell receptor beta chains were read from a single sample in a study of blood T cell repertoires in COVID-19. Produced via immunoSEQ multiplex PCR; TCRdb's table is partial and in-frame only. The table records approximately 130,000 clones, 81% of them present only once. The sample consisted of peripheral blood. The receptors were sampled from a woman aged 55-69 years with active or convalescent COVID-19. The CDR3 runs from the conserved cysteine through the conserved F or W. A D gene is named only where the DNA matches it firmly. Size values are once, few and many counts, or a class for expanded clones, and some rows have none.

v_call,j_call,d_call,clone_size,cdr3_nt,cdr3_aa
TRBV10-3,TRBJ2-2,-,-,TGTGCCATCAGCCCAGCGGCCATGACCGGGGAGCTGTTTTTT,CAISPAAMTGELFF
TRBV3-1/TRBV3-2,TRBJ2-7,-,few,TGTGCCAGCAGTCCAGACACAGGGATTACCTACGAGCAGTACTTC,CASSPDTGITYEQYF
TRBV10-3,TRBJ2-3,-,-,TGTGCCATCAGTGAGTCGAGGGGCGGGGGCGATACGCAGTATTTT,CAISESRGGGDTQYF
TRBV28,TRBJ1-2,-,-,TGTGCCAGCGCGATACAGGGCCCGCACTATGGCTACACCTTC,CASAIQGPHYGYTF
TRBV6-2/TRBV6-3,TRBJ2-1,-,-,TGTGCCAGCAGTTACCTTCTTGAGCAGTTCTTC,CASSYLLEQFF
TRBV6-2/TRBV6-3,TRBJ1-2,-,once,TGTGCCAGCAGTACAAGGACAGATGGCTACACCTTC,CASSTRTDGYTF
TRBV28,TRBJ1-5,-,-,TGTGCCAGCAGACCTCAGGGGAGGGGTCCTCAGCCCCAGCATTTT,CASRPQGRGPQPQHF
TRBV28,TRBJ2-3,TRBD1,-,TGTGCCAGCAGTTCCCTCGGACAGGGGGTAACAGATACGCAGTATTTT,CASSSLGQGVTDTQYF
TRBV7-2,TRBJ2-5,TRBD2,-,TGTGCCAGCAGCTCTAGCGGGAGGGCCCCAGAGACCCAGTACTTC,CASSSSGRAPETQYF
TRBV11-2,TRBJ2-3,TRBD2,-,TGTGCCAGCAGCGCCGGACTAGCGGGGGGCACAGATACGCAGTATTTT,CASSAGLAGGTDTQYF
TRBV6-1,TRBJ2-7,-,-,TGTGCCAGCAGTGAAGCTCCGGCAGGGGTTAGGAGCGAGCAGTACTTC,CASSEAPAGVRSEQYF
TRBV25-1,TRBJ1-6,TRBD1,-,TGTGCCAGCAGTGTGCCCGGGACAGGGGATTCACCCCTCCACTTT,CASSVPGTGDSPLHF
TRBV5-4,TRBJ2-5,-,-,TGTGCCAGCAGCTTGGACCGCGACACCTTCCAAGAGACCCAGTACTTC,CASSLDRDTFQETQYF
TRBV24-1,TRBJ1-1,-,-,TGTGCCACCAGTGACGACAGATACACTGAAGCTTTCTTT,CATSDDRYTEAFF
TRBV15,TRBJ2-6,-,-,TGTGCCACCAGCAGAGGGGGCGGTGGGGCCAACGTCCTGACTTTC,CATSRGGGGANVLTF
TRBV2,TRBJ2-5,-,-,TGTGCCAGCAACGGGAAACGGCCAGAGACCCAGTACTTC,CASNGKRPETQYF
TRBV5-1,TRBJ1-1,TRBD1,-,TGCGCCAGCAGCTTGCGAACAGGGGGCGTCACTGAAGCTTTCTTT,CASSLRTGGVTEAFF
TRBV19,TRBJ2-1,-,-,TGTGCCAGTAGTCCGCCCCGAGTGGGGGGAACCTACAATGAGCAGTTCTTC,CASSPPRVGGTYNEQFF